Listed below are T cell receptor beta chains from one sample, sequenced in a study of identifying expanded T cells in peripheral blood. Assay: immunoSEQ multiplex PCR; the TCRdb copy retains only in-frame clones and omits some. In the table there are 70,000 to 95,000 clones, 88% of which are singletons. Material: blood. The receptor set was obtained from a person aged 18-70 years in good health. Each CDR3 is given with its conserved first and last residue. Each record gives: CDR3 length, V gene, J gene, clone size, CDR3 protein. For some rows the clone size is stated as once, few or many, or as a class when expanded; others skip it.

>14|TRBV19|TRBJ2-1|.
CASSNGNNYNEQFF
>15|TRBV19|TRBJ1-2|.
CASIGREGGNYGYTF
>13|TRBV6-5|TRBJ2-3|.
CASSPLSTDTQYF
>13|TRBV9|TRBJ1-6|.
CASSPQTGPPLHF
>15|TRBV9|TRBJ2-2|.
CASSVGTGETGELFF
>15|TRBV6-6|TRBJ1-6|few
CASSYSGGDNSPLHF
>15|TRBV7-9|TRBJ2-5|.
CASSLGLAEQETQYF
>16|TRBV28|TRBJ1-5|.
CASSFHGAGPSQPQHF
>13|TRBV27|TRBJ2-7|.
CASRTSGQYEQYF
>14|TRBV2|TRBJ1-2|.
CASSENRVNYGYTF
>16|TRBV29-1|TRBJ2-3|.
CSATRPAGGRTDTQYF
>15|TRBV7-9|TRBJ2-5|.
CASNLGRGGRETQYF
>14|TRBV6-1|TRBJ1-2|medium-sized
CASSGWGGSGGYTF
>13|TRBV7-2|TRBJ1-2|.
CASSLETGFGYTF
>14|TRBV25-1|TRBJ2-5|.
CASSEYTSGETQYF
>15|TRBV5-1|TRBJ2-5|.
CASSGGRRVAETQYF
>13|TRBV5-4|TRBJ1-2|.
CASSPDRSDGYTF
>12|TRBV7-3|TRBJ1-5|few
CASSPKVQPQHF
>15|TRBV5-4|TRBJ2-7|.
CASSLEGGLLYEQYF
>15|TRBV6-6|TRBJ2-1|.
CASSYGASGYNEQFF
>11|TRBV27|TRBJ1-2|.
CASSSGYGYTF
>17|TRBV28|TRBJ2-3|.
CASSLTGWGRSTDTQYF